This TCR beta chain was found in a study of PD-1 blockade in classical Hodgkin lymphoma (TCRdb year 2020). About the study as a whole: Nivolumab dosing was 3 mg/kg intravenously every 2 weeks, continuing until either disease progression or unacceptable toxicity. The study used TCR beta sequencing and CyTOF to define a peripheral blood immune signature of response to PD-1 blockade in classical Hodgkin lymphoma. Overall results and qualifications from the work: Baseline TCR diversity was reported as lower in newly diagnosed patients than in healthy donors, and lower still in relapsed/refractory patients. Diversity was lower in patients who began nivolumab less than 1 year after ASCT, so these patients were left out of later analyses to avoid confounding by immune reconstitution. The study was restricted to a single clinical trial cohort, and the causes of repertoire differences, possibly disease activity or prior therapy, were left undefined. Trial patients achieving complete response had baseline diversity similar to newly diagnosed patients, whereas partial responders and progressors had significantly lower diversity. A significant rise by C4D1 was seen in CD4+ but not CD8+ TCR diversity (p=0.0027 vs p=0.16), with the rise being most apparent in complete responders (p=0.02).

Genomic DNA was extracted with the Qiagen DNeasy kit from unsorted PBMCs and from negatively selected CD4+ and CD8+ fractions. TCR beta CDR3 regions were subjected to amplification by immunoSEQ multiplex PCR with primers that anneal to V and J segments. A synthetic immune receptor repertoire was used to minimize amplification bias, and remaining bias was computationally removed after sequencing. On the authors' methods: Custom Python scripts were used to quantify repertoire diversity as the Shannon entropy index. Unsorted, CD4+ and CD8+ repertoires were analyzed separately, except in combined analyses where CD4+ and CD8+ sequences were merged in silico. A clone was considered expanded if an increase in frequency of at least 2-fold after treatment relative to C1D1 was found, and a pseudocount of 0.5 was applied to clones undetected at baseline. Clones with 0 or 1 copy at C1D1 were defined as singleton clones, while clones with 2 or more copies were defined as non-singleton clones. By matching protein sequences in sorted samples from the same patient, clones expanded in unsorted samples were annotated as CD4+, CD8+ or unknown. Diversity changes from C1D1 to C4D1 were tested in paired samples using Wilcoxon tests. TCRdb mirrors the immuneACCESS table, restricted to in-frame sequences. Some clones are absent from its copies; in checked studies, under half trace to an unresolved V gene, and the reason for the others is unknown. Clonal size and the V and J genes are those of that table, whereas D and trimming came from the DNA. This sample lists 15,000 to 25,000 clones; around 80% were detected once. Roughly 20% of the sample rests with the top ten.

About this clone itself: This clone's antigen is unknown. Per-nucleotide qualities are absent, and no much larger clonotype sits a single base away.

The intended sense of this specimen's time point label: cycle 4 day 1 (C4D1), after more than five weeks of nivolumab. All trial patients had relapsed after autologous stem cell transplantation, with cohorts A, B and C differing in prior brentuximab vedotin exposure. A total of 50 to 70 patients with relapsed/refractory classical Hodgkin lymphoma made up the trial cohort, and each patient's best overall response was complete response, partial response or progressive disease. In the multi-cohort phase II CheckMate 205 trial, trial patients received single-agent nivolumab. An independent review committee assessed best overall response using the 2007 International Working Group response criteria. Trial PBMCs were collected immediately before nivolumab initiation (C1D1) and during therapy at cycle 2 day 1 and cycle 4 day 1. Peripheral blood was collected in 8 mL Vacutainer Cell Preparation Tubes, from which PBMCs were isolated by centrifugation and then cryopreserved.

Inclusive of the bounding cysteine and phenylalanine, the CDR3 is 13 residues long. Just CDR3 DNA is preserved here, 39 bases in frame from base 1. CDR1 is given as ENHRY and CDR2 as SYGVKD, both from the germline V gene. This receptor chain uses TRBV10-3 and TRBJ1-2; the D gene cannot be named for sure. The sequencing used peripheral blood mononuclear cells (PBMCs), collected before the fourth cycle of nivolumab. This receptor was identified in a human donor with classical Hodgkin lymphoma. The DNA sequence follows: TGTGCAACACCGGCGGGCTTAGGGTATGGCTACACCTTC. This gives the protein CATPAGLGYGYTF.